This T cell receptor (beta chain) was observed in a study of cytomegalovirus exposure and HLA in healthy donors. PCR amplification relied on 60 Vbeta primers (plus 13 Jbeta primers). TCRdb's table, derived via immunoSEQ multiplex PCR, lists solely in-frame clones and lacks some. Of about 110,000 clones in the sample, less than 85% were seen once. V shed 6 bases, J shed 5 bases, and the junction held 8 bases outside the gene matches. This CDR3 has 15 residues. The germline V gene has CDR1 SNHLY and CDR2 FYNNEI. The sequence was obtained from a man between 60 and 70 years old in good health and CMV-seronegative. The chain joins TRBV2 to TRBJ1-4; 8 positions match TRBD1. Material: PBMCs. The CDR3 DNA reads TGTGCCAGCAGGTCAGGGGGCCCCTTCAATGAAAAACTGTTTTTT. This sequence encodes CASRSGGPFNEKLFF.